These 30 T cell receptor beta chains were all obtained from the same sample, sequenced in a study of T cells in Graves' hyperthyroidism and ophthalmopathy (dated by TCRdb to between 2017 and 2020). Libraries were made using multiplex PCR. Instrument used: Illumina HiSeq 2000. Amplification of TCR beta CDR3 regions was carried out from RNA transcripts. For the first round of RT-PCR on the TCR CDR3, the HTBI primer set was used together with the Qiagen OneStep RT-PCR kit. The public reads were reanalyzed by TCRdb: fastp trimming at Q25, MiXCR alignment, in-frame beta chains only. CDR3 protein duplicates are merged, each entry listing the most common genes and DNA. A total of about 640,000 distinct CDR3 sequences appear in this sample, around 20% of them only once. The ten largest make up 34% of the sample. The sequenced sample was blood. The receptors here all came from a man aged 25 to 45 with Graves' ophthalmopathy.

There are many counts of this clonotype. The rearrangement joins TRBV10-3 to TRBJ2-1; 15 bases are shared with TRBD2. V trimming: 4 bases; J trimming: 9 bases; junction bases outside the gene matches: 4. Germline V CDR1 and CDR2: ENHRY, SYGVKD. The CDR3 is made up of 15 amino acids. DNA for the CDR3: TGTGCCATCAGTGGGACTAGCGGGAGGGGGGGTGAGCAGTTCTTC. This translates into CAISGTSGRGGEQFF.

This clonotype has a single count. The rearrangement links TRBV5-1 to TRBJ2-7, with 12 positions matching TRBD2. V lost 3 bases and J lost 5; bases outside the gene matches: 3. CDR3 length: 14 residues. Germline V lookup: CDR1 SGHRS, CDR2 YFSETQ. The CDR3 sequence: CASSWTSGKNEQYF. The CDR3 DNA is TGCGCCAGCAGCTGGACTAGCGGGAAGAACGAGCAGTACTTC.

The V call is TRBV19, the J call TRBJ2-2; D gene ambiguous. Germline values: CDR1 LNHDA, CDR2 SQIVND (reference sequence). V lost 2 bases and J 2 bases, leaving 15 bases between the germline ends. CDR3 length equals 17 residues. CDR3 DNA: TGTGCCAGTAGTATAATCAAGGGCTTTTATAACACCGGGGAGCTGTTTTTT. Protein: CASSIIKGFYNTGELFF.

V gene TRBV2 combines with J gene TRBJ1-2; TRBD1 is a possible D gene (5 bases). V lost 7 bases and J 10 bases, leaving 19 bases between the germline ends. The CDR3 length is 13 residues. Germline CDR1 SNHLY, CDR2 FYNNEI. The DNA for the CDR3 is TGTGCCAGCATCAGACCGACGGGGGACTCCTACACCTTC. It yields the protein CASIRPTGDSYTF.

The chain couples TRBV5-4 to TRBJ2-7; tentatively, D is TRBD1 (5 bases). CDR1 is SGHNT and CDR2 is YYREEE in the germline V gene (reference sequence). V lost 4 bases and J 2 bases, leaving 22 bases between the germline ends. The CDR3 is made up of 17 amino acids. Here the CDR3 reads CASSQDGAGLRPYEQYF. For the CDR3, the DNA is TGTGCCAGCAGCCAAGATGGGGCAGGGTTGCGGCCCTACGAGCAGTACTTC.

This rearrangement joins TRBV6-1 to TRBJ2-7; D perhaps matches TRBD1 (5 bases). Germline CDR1 MNHNS, CDR2 SASEGT. The CDR3 runs 13 residues. Trimming took off 6 bases at V and 3 bases at J, with 12 bases between the two ends. The CDR3 protein is CASSETDFYEQYF. Here the CDR3 DNA reads TGTGCCAGCAGCGAGACAGACTTCTACGAGCAGTACTTC.

This chain uses TRBV28 with TRBJ2-5, with 15 positions matching TRBD2. V shed 9 bases, J shed 7 bases, and the junction held 9 bases outside the gene matches. CDR3 size: 15 residues. CDR1 MDHEN and CDR2 SYDVKM come from the germline V gene. The CDR3 coding sequence is TGTGCCAGTTACCCAGGGACTAGCGGGAGGACGACCCAGTACTTC. It translates to CASYPGTSGRTTQYF.

This clonotype came up many times. V gene TRBV27 combines with J gene TRBJ2-1; TRBD2 matches 10 bases. The V segment lost 1 base and the J segment 7 bases; nucleotides outside the gene matches: 16. In germline, CDR1 is MNHEY, CDR2 SMNVEV (reference sequence). The CDR3 is made up of 19 amino acids. CDR3 region: CASSLFSLSSGSRINEQFF. DNA of the CDR3: TGTGCCAGCAGTTTATTTTCCCTCTCTAGCGGGAGTAGGATTAATGAGCAGTTCTTC.

The genes are TRBV6-1 and TRBJ2-1, with 9 bases identical to TRBD2. CDR3 length equals 16 residues. The ends lost 4 bases at V and 0 bases at J; junction bases unmatched: 4. Germline V gives CDR1 MNHNS, CDR2 SASEGT. As DNA, the CDR3 is TGTGCCAGCAGTGCTAGCGGGACAAGCTCCTACAATGAGCAGTTCTTC. Translation gives CASSASGTSSYNEQFF.

This clonotype showed up just a few times. The chain uses TRBV19 and TRBJ2-7; TRBD1 is a possible D gene (6 bases). This CDR3 contains 15 residues. Per germline, CDR1 LNHDA and CDR2 SQIVND (reference sequence). Trimming removed 6 bases at V and 0 bases at J, with 15 bases between. CDR3 in DNA: TGTGCCAGTAGCCCGACAGGCGTCAACTCCTACGAGCAGTACTTC. Translating gives CASSPTGVNSYEQYF.

The genes are TRBV7-2 and TRBJ2-7; D is tentatively TRBD1 or TRBD2 (6 bases each). Trimming removed 5 bases at V and 9 bases at J, with 17 bases between. Germline values: CDR1 SGHTA, CDR2 FQGNSA. This CDR3 comprises 13 residues. The CDR3 reads CASSPSPGAGQYF. CDR3 in DNA: TGTGCCAGCAGCCCATCTCCGGGGGCGGGGCAGTACTTC.

In this sample, this clonotype turned up a few times. This CDR3 reads CSARDQQTFSYNSPLHF. DNA for the CDR3: TGCAGTGCTAGAGATCAGCAGACATTCTCCTATAATTCACCCCTCCACTTT. This chain connects TRBV20-1 to TRBJ1-6; the D is unclear. V dropped 0 bases and J dropped 0 bases, with 12 bases sitting between them. The germline V gene has CDR1 DFQATT and CDR2 SNEGSKA (reference sequence). The CDR3 runs to 17 residues.

The V gene is TRBV12-3 or TRBV12-4, the J gene TRBJ1-3, with 9 bases identical to TRBD1. V lost 3 bases, J lost 2 bases, and 5 bases stayed unmatched. The CDR3 is 16 residues long. CDR3: CASSFGGQGTGNTIYF. For the CDR3, the DNA is TGTGCCAGCAGTTTCGGGGGACAGGGAACTGGAAACACCATATATTTT.

This clonotype has only a few counts. The J gene is TRBJ2-1, the V gene TRBV15, with 7 bases that match TRBD2. CDR3 length: 17 amino acids. The J segment lost 2 bases and the V segment lost 0 bases, leaving 7 bases of the junction unmatched. Per germline, CDR1 LNHNV and CDR2 YYDKDF (reference sequence). The CDR3 reads CATSRDRREGTYNEQFF. CDR3 coding DNA: TGTGCCACCAGCAGAGATCGGAGGGAGGGGACCTACAATGAGCAGTTCTTC.

This clonotype was picked up many times. V gene TRBV11-2 combines with J gene TRBJ2-3, with a tentative D call TRBD1 (6 bases). In germline, CDR1 is SGHAT, CDR2 FQNNGV. V gave up 3 bases and J gave up 6 bases, with 10 bases separating them. The CDR3 sequence is 13 residues long. DNA for the CDR3: TGTGCCAGCAGCTTGAACAGGGCCGATACGCAGTATTTT. This translates into CASSLNRADTQYF.

This clonotype was counted only a few times. The rearrangement uses TRBV29-1 and TRBJ2-6; 8 bases line up with TRBD2. J lost 1 base, V lost 0 bases, and 11 bases had no gene match. The CDR3 is made up of 19 amino acids. The germline V gene has CDR1 SQVTM and CDR2 ANQGSEA. The CDR3, as DNA: TGCAGCGTTGAAGATCGAAGGAGCGGGAGAGCATCTGGGGCCAACGTCCTGACTTTC. Its protein product is CSVEDRRSGRASGANVLTF.

The sample holds a few counts of this clonotype. A much more abundant neighbour one base away suggests this may be a read error. J is TRBJ2-7 and V is TRBV5-1, with D possibly TRBD1 on 6 matching bases. The DNA matches TRBJ2-1 better at its end, which makes the J call doubtful. Germline CDR1 reads SGHRS; CDR2 reads YFSETQ. This CDR3 is built from 14 residues. CDR3 sequence: CASSLEPGAYEQFF. In DNA form, the CDR3 reads TGCGCCAGCAGCTTGGAGCCAGGGGCCTACGAGCAGTTCTTC.

This clonotype was found many times. This chain uses TRBV28 with TRBJ2-3, with D perhaps TRBD2 (7 bases). Germline V gene data show CDR1 as MDHEN and CDR2 as SYDVKM. The CDR3 is 15 amino acids. V was cut by 6 bases and J by 6 bases, with 19 bases left in between. The CDR3 bases are TGTGCCAGCAGCGCTCCAGGAGGGGGGGAGGATACGCAGTATTTT. It encodes CASSAPGGGEDTQYF.

This clonotype was picked up many times. V is TRBV14 and J is TRBJ2-7; weak D call: TRBD2 (5 bases). Germline V gene data show CDR1 as SGHDN and CDR2 as FVKESK. The V and J ends lost 4 bases and 5 bases respectively, with 9 bases between them. This CDR3 has 12 residues. The CDR3 sequence: CASSLLGDEQYF. DNA for the CDR3: TGTGCCAGCAGCCTACTAGGTGACGAGCAGTACTTC.

This clonotype has a count of ten or more. This sequence joins TRBV6-2 or TRBV6-3 and TRBJ2-1; TRBD2 aligns across 7 bases. V shed 6 bases, J shed 0 bases, and the junction held 5 bases outside the gene matches. Germline values: CDR1 MNHEY, CDR2 SVGEGT. The CDR3 is 15 residues long. CDR3 sequence (DNA): TGTGCCAGCAGCCTAGCGGAAAGCTCCTACAATGAGCAGTTCTTC. Translating it yields CASSLAESSYNEQFF.

The chain carries TRBV20-1 and TRBJ2-1, with TRBD1 identical over 11 bases. Unmatched junction bases numbered 11, after V lost 5 bases and J lost 8 bases. The CDR3 contains 15 residues. Germline CDR1 DFQATT, CDR2 SNEGSKA (reference sequence). The CDR3: CSASGGTGGMHEQFF. In nucleotides, the CDR3 is TGCAGTGCTTCCGGCGGGACAGGGGGTATGCATGAGCAGTTCTTC.

The chain couples TRBV29-1 to TRBJ2-1; 8 bases are a match to TRBD2. V lost 6 bases to trimming and J lost 7 bases; unmatched junction nucleotides: 5. Germline CDR1 reads SQVTM; CDR2 reads ANQGSEA. The CDR3 covers 12 residues. Here the CDR3 DNA reads TGCAGCGTCGGGACTAGATCTAATGAGCAGTTCTTC. Translation gives CSVGTRSNEQFF.

This clonotype was seen a few times. This chain links TRBV7-2 with TRBJ1-6; unclear D gene. Germline CDR1 and CDR2: SGHTA and FQGNSA. This CDR3 spans 15 amino acids. Trimming stripped 2 bases from V and 10 bases from J, with 15 bases between. The CDR3 region has the DNA TGTGCCAGCAGCTTATCGTTGGGGAGGGAATCACCCCTCCACTTT. This codes for CASSLSLGRESPLHF.

This chain joins TRBV4-1 and TRBJ2-2, with TRBD1 as a possible D gene (6 bases). The CDR3 covers 16 residues. Per germline, CDR1 MGHRA and CDR2 YSYEKL. V lost 11 bases and J 4 bases, leaving 23 bases between the germline ends. CDR3 protein: CADQGETGRVTGELFF. CDR3 bases: TGCGCCGACCAAGGGGAAACAGGGCGGGTCACCGGGGAGCTGTTTTTT.

This clonotype has a count of ten or more. The V call is TRBV27, the J call TRBJ2-5, with 9 bases lining up with TRBD1. The CDR3 loop spans 14 amino acids. J was trimmed by 4 bases and V by 5 bases; bases with no gene match: 5. Germline CDR1 and CDR2: MNHEY and SMNVEV (reference sequence). The CDR3, as DNA: TGTGCCAGCAGTGACACAGGGGGCCGAGAGACCCAGTACTTC. It specifies CASSDTGGRETQYF.

This clonotype has at least ten counts. The chain links TRBV11-2 to TRBJ2-4; the match to TRBD2 covers 8 bases. The germline V gene encodes CDR1 SGHAT and CDR2 FQNNGV. The CDR3 is 18 amino acids. V lost 2 bases, J lost 2 bases, and 11 bases stayed unmatched. The CDR3 nucleotides are TGTGCCAGCAGCTTACGGGGGGGCGGGAGCGGTACCAAAAACATTCAGTACTTC. Amino acids: CASSLRGGGSGTKNIQYF. Based on the CDR3 plus reference TRBV11-2 and TRBJ2-4, the full variable domain is EAGVAQSPRYKIIEKRQSVAFWCNPISGHATLYWYQQILGQGPKLLIQFQNNGVVDDSQLPKDRFSAERLKGVDSTLKIQPAKLEDSAVYLCASSLRGGGSGTKNIQYFGAGTRLSVL.

There are a few counts of this clonotype. The chain has TRBV4-1 and TRBJ2-7; D ambiguous. The CDR3 covers 13 residues. CDR1 is MGHRA, CDR2 YSYEKL, per germline. V was trimmed by 0 bases and J by 4 bases, leaving 7 bases between them. This chain's CDR3 is CASSQDGRYEQYF. The CDR3 DNA reads TGCGCCAGCAGCCAAGATGGGCGTTACGAGCAGTACTTC.

The sample holds many counts of this clonotype. J is TRBJ1-1 and V is TRBV28; D is perhaps TRBD1 (6 bases). Germline assignment: CDR1 MDHEN and CDR2 SYDVKM. Trimming took off 6 bases at V and 1 base at J, with 18 bases between the two ends. This CDR3 is 16 amino acids long. The CDR3 protein is CASSPTGWGENTEAFF. CDR3 nucleotides: TGTGCCAGCAGCCCCACAGGGTGGGGGGAGAACACTGAAGCTTTCTTT. The full variable domain, its missing parts supplied by reference TRBV28 and TRBJ1-1, is DVKVTQSSRYLVKRTGEKVFLECVQDMDHENMFWYRQDPGLGLRLIYFSYDVKMKEKGDIPEGYSVSREKKERFSLILESASTNQTSMYLCASSPTGWGENTEAFFGQGTRLTVV.

As for this clonotype: With a much larger clone just one base away, this may be a read error. J is TRBJ2-1 and V is TRBV9; D is unclear. This CDR3 is 15 amino acids long. Per germline, CDR1 SGDLS and CDR2 YYNGEE. Between the trimmed V and J ends, which lost 0 bases and 10 bases, there was a span of 17 bases. This CDR3 reads CASSVESTTTYEQFF. CDR3 nucleotide sequence: TGTGCCAGCAGCGTAGAAAGTACTACCACCTACGAGCAGTTCTTC.

The chain has TRBV27 and TRBJ2-7; a possible D gene is TRBD1 (6 bases). V lost 4 bases, J lost 2 bases, and 12 bases lay in between. The CDR3 is made up of 14 amino acids. In germline, CDR1 is MNHEY, CDR2 SMNVEV (reference sequence). CDR3 DNA: TGTGCCAGCAGTTCGCAGGGGCGAACCTACGAGCAGTACTTC. Translated: CASSSQGRTYEQYF.